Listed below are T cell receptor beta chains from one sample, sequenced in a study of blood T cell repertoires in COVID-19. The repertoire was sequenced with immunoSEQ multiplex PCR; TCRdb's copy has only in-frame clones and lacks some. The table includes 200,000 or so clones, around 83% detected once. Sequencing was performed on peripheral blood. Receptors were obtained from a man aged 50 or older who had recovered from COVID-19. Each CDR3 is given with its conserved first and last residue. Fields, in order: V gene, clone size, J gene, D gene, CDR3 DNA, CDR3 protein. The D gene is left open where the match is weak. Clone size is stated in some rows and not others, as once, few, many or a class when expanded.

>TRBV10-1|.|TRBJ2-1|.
TGCGCCAGCAGTGATTCGGTAACCTATGAGCAGTTCTTC
CASSDSVTYEQFF
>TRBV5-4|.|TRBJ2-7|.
TGTGCCAGCAGCTTGTGGGCTACCTACGAGCAGTACTTC
CASSLWATYEQYF
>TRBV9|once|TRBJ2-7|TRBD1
TGTGCCAGCAGCGTAGCCCCGGACAGGGGGCCCCTCTACGAGCAGTACTTC
CASSVAPDRGPLYEQYF
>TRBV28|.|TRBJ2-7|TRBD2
TGTGCCAGCAGCTCCCCGGGGGGGAATGCCTACGAGCAGTACTTC
CASSSPGGNAYEQYF
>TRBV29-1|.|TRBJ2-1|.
TGCAGCGTTGAGGGTTGGGGGACACGAAGAAGCTATGAGCAGTTCTTC
CSVEGWGTRRSYEQFF
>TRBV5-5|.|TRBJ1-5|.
TGTGCCAGCAGCTTGGAACCGAAATCCTATAGCAATCAGCCCCAGCATTTT
CASSLEPKSYSNQPQHF
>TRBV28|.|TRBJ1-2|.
TGTGCCAGCAGTTTAGAAGCGAACTATGGCTACACCTTC
CASSLEANYGYTF
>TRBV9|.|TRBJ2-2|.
TGTGCCAGCAGCGTACTAGGGAACGGGGCCGGGGAGCTGTTTTTT
CASSVLGNGAGELFF
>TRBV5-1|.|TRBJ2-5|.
TGCGCCAGCAGCACTACGTACCAAGAGACCCAGTACTTC
CASSTTYQETQYF
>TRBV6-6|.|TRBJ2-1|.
TGTGCCAGCATCTTGGACTCCAGCTCCTACAATGAGCAGTTCTTC
CASILDSSSYNEQFF
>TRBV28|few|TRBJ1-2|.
TGTGCCAGCAGTCAATCCGCCAGGGGCTACACCTTC
CASSQSARGYTF
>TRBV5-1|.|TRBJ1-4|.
TGCGCCAGCAGCCCCGAGGGACAACCCATTCGACCGAAACTGTTTTTT
CASSPEGQPIRPKLFF
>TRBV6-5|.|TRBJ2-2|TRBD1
TGTGCCAGCAGTTACGTTGGACAGGGGAACACCGGGGAGCTGTTTTTT
CASSYVGQGNTGELFF
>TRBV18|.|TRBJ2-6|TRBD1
TGTGCCAGCTCACCAACCGGGACAGGGCAGGGGGCCAACGTCCTGACTTTC
CASSPTGTGQGANVLTF
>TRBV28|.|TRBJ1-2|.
TGTGCCAGCAGTTTAAACCTGGGGAAGGCAGGTGGGAGCTATGGCTACACCTTC
CASSLNLGKAGGSYGYTF
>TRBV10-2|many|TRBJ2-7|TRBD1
TGCGCCAGCAGGCCAGATCGGGACAGCTCCTACGAGCAGTACTTC
CASRPDRDSSYEQYF
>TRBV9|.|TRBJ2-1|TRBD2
TGTGCCAGCAGCGCCCGACTCGCGGGGGGCTACAATGAGCAGTTCTTC
CASSARLAGGYNEQFF
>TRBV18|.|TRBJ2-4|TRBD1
TGTGCCAGCTCACCGGGACAGGGTTGGTTGAACATTCAGTACTTC
CASSPGQGWLNIQYF
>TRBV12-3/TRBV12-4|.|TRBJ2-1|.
TGTGCCAGCAGTTTTCACCAGAATGAGCAGTTCTTC
CASSFHQNEQFF
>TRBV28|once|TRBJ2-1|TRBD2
TGTGCCAGCAGGGGAGCGGGAGTGACCTACAATGAGCAGTTCTTC
CASRGAGVTYNEQFF
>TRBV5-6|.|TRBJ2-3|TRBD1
TGTGCCAGCAGCCCATCCGGGACAGGGAAAGATACGCAGTATTTT
CASSPSGTGKDTQYF
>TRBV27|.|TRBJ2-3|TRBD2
TGTGCCAGCAGTTCCTACAGAGCGGGAGCTTCAGATACGCAGTATTTT
CASSSYRAGASDTQYF
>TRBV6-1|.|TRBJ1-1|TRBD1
TGTGCCAGCAGTGGCCCGCCTCGGACAGGGGGCTCAGTGGGGAACACTGAAGCTTTCTTT
CASSGPPRTGGSVGNTEAFF
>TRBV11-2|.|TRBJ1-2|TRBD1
TGTGCCAGCAGCCTCCAGGGGGCTTCCTATGGCTACACCTTC
CASSLQGASYGYTF